The 18 T cell receptor beta chains in this list originate from one sample, sequenced in a study of response to subunit inactivated influenza vaccine. Using its own MiXCR run on the RT-PCR reads, TCRdb lists one record per CDR3 protein. This sample carries a few hundred thousand distinct CDR3 sequences, around a fifth of them seen once, and the ten largest clones take 9.5% to 13%. This material consisted of PBMCs from blood, taken about 20 months after vaccination. The receptor source for this set is a man between 50 and 75 years old who received an inactivated influenza vaccine.

The chain uses TRBV7-2 and TRBJ2-3, with D possibly being TRBD1 (5 bases). Germline V lookup: CDR1 SGHTA, CDR2 FQGNSA. Trimming removed 2 bases from V and 6 bases from J, with 12 bases in between. The CDR3 is 14 amino acids. The CDR3 loop reads CASSLMGQQDTQYF. The CDR3 coding sequence is TGTGCCAGCAGCTTAATGGGGCAACAGGATACGCAGTATTTT.

In its sample, this clonotype was seen many times. The rearrangement joins TRBV12-3 or TRBV12-4 to TRBJ1-2; 8 bases fit TRBD1. The CDR3 totals 17 residues. V gave up 6 bases and J gave up 6 bases; unmatched junction bases: 18. Written as DNA, the CDR3 is TGTGCCAGCAGCCGTAGCGAAACAGGGGGATCTCGCCATGGCTACACCTTC. It is translated as CASSRSETGGSRHGYTF.

This clonotype was observed at least ten times. One junction end disagrees with the germline gene, perhaps due to a read error. The chain joins TRBV7-9 to TRBJ1-1, with D perhaps matching TRBD1 (5 bases). Germline CDR1 is SEHNR and CDR2 is FQNEAQ (reference sequence). The CDR3 spans 14 residues. The CDR3 region is CASSLGDLGAEAFF. DNA for the CDR3: TGTGCCAGCAGCTTAGGGGATCTCGGGGCTGAGGCTTTCTTT.

There are a few counts of this clonotype. This rearrangement joins TRBV4-3 to TRBJ2-2; 9 bases fit TRBD1. This CDR3 has 16 residues. Trimming at V came to 1 base and at J to 7 bases, leaving 7 bases not matched to a gene. Germline values: CDR1 LGHNA, CDR2 YSLEER. The CDR3 loop is CASSQANRGRGGELFF. The CDR3 nucleotides read TGCGCCAGCAGCCAAGCAAACAGGGGGCGCGGCGGGGAGCTGTTTTTT.

This clonotype turned up a few times. The chain employs TRBV6-2 or TRBV6-3 and TRBJ1-5; D not certain. CDR3 length: 14 residues. V lost 6 bases and J lost 4, with 13 bases in between. The germline CDR1 and CDR2 sequences are MNHEY and SVGEGT. In nucleotides, the CDR3 is TGTGCCAGCAGCACAGCAGAGTGGAATCAGCCCCAGCATTTT. This gives the protein CASSTAEWNQPQHF.

J is TRBJ2-3 and V is TRBV4-3; D might be TRBD1 or TRBD2, each matching 6 bases. CDR3 length: 14 residues. V gave up 0 bases and J gave up 6 bases, with 10 bases separating them. Germline V CDR1 and CDR2: LGHNA, YSLEER. CDR3 sequence: CASSQDGGRDTQYF. Written as DNA, the CDR3 is TGCGCCAGCAGCCAAGATGGGGGGCGGGATACGCAGTATTTT.

This clonotype occurred many times. V gene TRBV12-3 or TRBV12-4 combines with J gene TRBJ2-1, with TRBD1 identical over 9 bases. V shed 7 bases, J shed 6 bases, and the junction held 10 bases outside the gene matches. The CDR3 totals 15 residues. The DNA for the CDR3 is TGTGCCAGCACCATAGGGACAGGGAGCGGCAATGAGCAGTTCTTC. Its protein product is CASTIGTGSGNEQFF.

In this sample, this clonotype turned up a few times. The chain employs TRBV19 and TRBJ1-6; D perhaps matches TRBD1 (5 bases). Germline assignment: CDR1 LNHDA and CDR2 SQIVND (reference sequence). With 4 bases removed from V and 8 bases from J, the gap between germline ends came to 12 bases. The CDR3 loop spans 14 amino acids. The CDR3 region is CASSKGLFHSPLHF. The CDR3 DNA reads TGTGCCAGTAGTAAGGGGCTATTTCATTCACCCCTCCACTTT. Based on the CDR3 plus reference TRBV19 and TRBJ1-6, the full variable domain is DGGITQSPKYLFRKEGQNVTLSCEQNLNHDAMYWYRQDPGQGLRLIYYSQIVNDFQKGDIAEGYSVSREKKESFPLTVTSAQKNPTAFYLCASSKGLFHSPLHFGNGTRLTVT.

This clonotype was observed many times. The CDR3 here is CASSLQTGGVEKAFF. In DNA form, the CDR3 reads TGCGCCAGCAGCCTTCAGACAGGAGGAGTGGAAAAAGCTTTCTTT. The chain carries TRBV5-1 and TRBJ1-1; perhaps TRBD1 as D (6 bases). The CDR3 is 15 residues long. Trimming shortened V by 4 bases and J by 9 bases, and 22 bases separated the two germline ends. Germline V gives CDR1 SGHRS, CDR2 YFSETQ.

The chain recombines TRBV5-1 with TRBJ2-7; TRBD2 matches at 7 bases. The CDR3 loop spans 17 amino acids. Trimming removed 0 bases from V and 3 bases from J; junction bases left unmatched: 12. CDR1 SGHRS and CDR2 YFSETQ come from the germline V gene. CDR3 in amino acids: CASSLGGSSGASYEQYF. For the CDR3, the DNA is TGCGCCAGCAGCTTGGGGGGTTCGAGCGGGGCGAGCTACGAGCAGTACTTC.

The chain carries TRBV5-1 and TRBJ2-5, with D perhaps TRBD1 (6 bases). Germline CDR1 and CDR2: SGHRS and YFSETQ. The CDR3 runs 14 residues. Trimming took 0 bases from V and 2 from J, leaving 8 bases between them. CDR3 DNA: TGCGCCAGCAGCTTGGTTCAGGGGCAAGAGACCCAGTACTTC. It codes for CASSLVQGQETQYF.

The V call is TRBV14, the J call TRBJ2-7; D gene unclear. This CDR3 is 13 amino acids long. Germline loops: CDR1 SGHDN, CDR2 FVKESK. The V gene lost 0 bases and the J gene lost 7 bases, with 10 bases spanning the gap. CDR3 region: CASSQESWTEQYF. The CDR3 DNA sequence: TGTGCCAGCAGCCAAGAATCCTGGACGGAGCAGTACTTC.

This rearrangement joins TRBV21-1 to TRBJ1-2. TRBV21-1 is a pseudogene locus. The length of the CDR3 is 13 residues. The CDR3 reads CASSKAYLYGYTF. In DNA, the CDR3 is TGTGCCAGCAGCAAAGCCTATCTCTATGGCTACACCTTC.

This clonotype showed up just a few times. This rearrangement joins TRBV29-1 to TRBJ1-2; D is unresolved. Germline V lookup: CDR1 SQVTM, CDR2 ANQGSEA. CDR3 length: 13 residues. V was shortened by 6 bases and J by 0 bases, with 11 bases between the two germline ends. The CDR3 region has the DNA TGCAGCGTGGGCCGTCAATCTAACTATGGCTACACCTTC. The encoded protein is CSVGRQSNYGYTF.

The chain couples TRBV5-5 to TRBJ1-6; a possible D gene is TRBD1 (5 bases). V was cut by 5 bases and J by 8 bases, with 17 bases left in between. The CDR3 covers 15 residues. CDR1 is SGHKS and CDR2 is YYEKEE in the germline V gene (reference sequence). The CDR3 sequence is CASRLGEPADSPLHF. For the CDR3, the DNA is TGTGCCAGCAGGCTAGGGGAGCCGGCGGATTCACCCCTCCACTTT.

This clonotype has only one observation. The chain employs TRBV12-3 or TRBV12-4 and TRBJ1-2; D remains ambiguous. The V end lost 6 bases, the J end lost 5 bases, and 16 bases lay between the germline ends. The CDR3 length is 14 residues. CDR3: CASSHAGCPYGYTF. For the CDR3, the DNA is TGTGCCAGCAGCCACGCGGGATGCCCTTATGGCTACACCTTC.

The genes are TRBV29-1 and TRBJ2-5, with D possibly TRBD1 on 5 matching bases. The germline CDR1 and CDR2 sequences are SQVTM and ANQGSEA. The CDR3 totals 14 residues. V shed 6 bases and J shed 5 bases, with 19 bases lying between them. The CDR3 loop reads CSVRPGHGRETQYF. The CDR3 bases are TGCAGCGTGAGGCCCGGACACGGGCGGGAGACCCAGTACTTC.

Only a few counts were recorded for this clonotype. The chain is built from TRBV7-8 and TRBJ1-1, with D unclear. From germline, CDR1 is SGHVS and CDR2 FQNEAQ. Deletions cut 5 bases from V and 0 bases from J, with 13 bases between. This CDR3 spans 15 amino acids. CDR3 nucleotide sequence: TGTGCCAGCAGCCCCGGACGCAGTATGAACACTGAAGCTTTCTTT. It encodes CASSPGRSMNTEAFF. Drawing the rest from reference TRBV7-8 and TRBJ1-1, the complete variable domain is GAGVSQSPRYKVAKRGQDVALRCDPISGHVSLFWYQQALGQGPEFLTYFQNEAQLDKSGLPSDRFFAERPEGSVSTLKIQRTQQEDSAVYLCASSPGRSMNTEAFFGQGTRLTVV.